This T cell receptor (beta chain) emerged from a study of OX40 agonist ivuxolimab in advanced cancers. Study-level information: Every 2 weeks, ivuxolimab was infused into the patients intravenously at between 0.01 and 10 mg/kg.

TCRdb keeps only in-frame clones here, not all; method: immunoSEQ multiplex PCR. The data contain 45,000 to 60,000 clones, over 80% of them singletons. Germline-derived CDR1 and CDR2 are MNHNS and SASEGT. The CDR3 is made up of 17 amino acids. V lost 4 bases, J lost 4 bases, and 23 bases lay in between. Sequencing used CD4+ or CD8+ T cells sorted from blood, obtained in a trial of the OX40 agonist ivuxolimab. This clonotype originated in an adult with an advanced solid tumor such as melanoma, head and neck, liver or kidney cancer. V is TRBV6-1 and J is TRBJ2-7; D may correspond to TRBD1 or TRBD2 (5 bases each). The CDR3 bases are TGTGCCAGCAGTGGAGGGACCTACAGTCGCTACCGTTACGAGCAGTACTTC. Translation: CASSGGTYSRYRYEQYF.